The entry below describes one T cell receptor (beta chain). A read error is possible here, since a much larger clone lies one base away. It is likely a read error, because the conserved phenylalanine at the end of the CDR3 is missing. A single record per CDR3 protein comes from TCRdb applying MiXCR to the PCR reads. The sample has approximately 500,000 distinct CDR3 sequences, 25% seen once; the top ten hold roughly 0.79%. Trimming stripped 6 bases from V and 2 bases from J, with 9 bases between. Germline V CDR1 and CDR2: SQVTM, ANQGSEA. The CDR3 runs to 12 residues. These data come from a study of molecular identifiers for immune sequencing clone quantification.

This rearrangement joins TRBV29-1 to TRBJ2-3; D is perhaps TRBD1 (5 bases). This clonotype was obtained from a human donor in good health. Some libraries in this study had Jurkat cell RNA spiked in. Sample: naive CD8+ T cells from blood, with Jurkat cell RNA spiked in. Subset meaning: FACS-sorted CD8+CD4-CCR7+CD45RA+ naive T cells. Here the CDR3 reads CSVDSDTDTQYL. CDR3 in DNA: TGCAGCGTAGACAGCGACACAGATACGCAGTATCTT.